The following is a T cell receptor beta chain sequence with its context. The source of the sample is a study of CD8 T cells in Susac syndrome. With 7 bases removed from V and 0 bases from J, the gap between germline ends came to 10 bases. Germline lookup yields CDR1 LNHDA and CDR2 SQIVND (reference sequence). CDR3 length equals 14 residues. Random-hexamer reverse transcription was applied to roughly 0.45 to 1 ug RNA. MiXCR, applied by TCRdb to the immunoSEQ multiplex PCR reads, yields one record per CDR3 protein. The sample includes 150,000 to 200,000 distinct CDR3 sequences, more than 85% of them seen just once.

The V call is TRBV19, the J call TRBJ2-1; D is possibly TRBD1 (5 bases). The TCR comes from a human donor with Susac syndrome. The sequencing input was CD4+ T cells from PBMCs. For the CDR3, the DNA is TGTGCCAGTAATAGAGACAGCTCCTACAATGAGCAGTTCTTC. It is translated as CASNRDSSYNEQFF.